This entry lists 29 T cell receptor beta chains sequenced from one sample in a study of response to subunit inactivated influenza vaccine. Via MiXCR, TCRdb re-called the RT-PCR reads, giving one row per CDR3 protein. The profile shows 500,000 or so distinct CDR3 sequences, roughly 11% of them singletons. Sequencing used PBMCs from blood, obtained roughly 48 days after vaccination. These receptor sequences come from a man between 50 and 59 years old who received an inactivated influenza vaccine.

In regard to this clonotype: A much more abundant neighbour one base away suggests this may be a read error. The V and J genes are TRBV28 and TRBJ2-7; a weak D match, TRBD1 (6 bases). From germline, CDR1 is MDHEN and CDR2 SYDVKM. CDR3 length: 15 amino acids. The CDR3 DNA sequence: TGTGCCAGGAGTTTCCTTGCAGGGGATACCTACGAGCAGTACTTC. Its translation: CARSFLAGDTYEQYF.

This clonotype was counted between two and nine times. The rearrangement links TRBV20-1 to TRBJ2-1; 7 bases align to TRBD1. V shed 4 bases, J shed 10 bases, and the junction held 4 bases outside the gene matches. Germline loops: CDR1 DFQATT, CDR2 SNEGSKA (reference sequence). The CDR3 is made up of 11 amino acids. Here the CDR3 reads CSAKMGQEQFF. The CDR3 region has the DNA TGCAGTGCTAAAATGGGACAGGAGCAGTTCTTC.

This chain joins TRBV7-6 and TRBJ2-1; 9 bases fit TRBD2. There are 15 residues in the CDR3. The germline gives CDR1 SGHVS, CDR2 FNYEAQ. The V gene end was trimmed by 5 bases and the J gene end by 7 bases; junction bases not matched to a gene: 9. The CDR3, as DNA: TGTGCCAGCAGCCGTAGCGGGGGCCCGGGAAATGAGCAGTTCTTC. Its translation: CASSRSGGPGNEQFF.

V gene TRBV7-9 combines with J gene TRBJ2-2; D remains unclear. The germline gives CDR1 SEHNR, CDR2 FQNEAQ (reference sequence). Trimming cost V 4 bases and J 7 bases, with 13 bases left between them. The CDR3 has 14 residues. CDR3 nucleotide sequence: TGTGCCAGCAGCTATGCTCCAGGTCACGGGGAGCTGTTTTTT. Protein sequence: CASSYAPGHGELFF.

This clonotype has more than one count but fewer than ten. The chain uses TRBV9 and TRBJ2-2; 12 bases are shared with TRBD2. The length of the CDR3 is 16 residues. V lost 0 bases to trimming and J lost 7 bases; unmatched junction nucleotides: 4. Germline V CDR1 and CDR2: SGDLS, YYNGEE. The CDR3 here is CASSVALAGGHGELFF. The DNA for the CDR3 is TGTGCCAGCAGCGTAGCTCTAGCGGGGGGGCACGGGGAGCTGTTTTTT.

Concerning this clonotype: Being one base from a much bigger clone, this may be a read error. The chain has TRBV4-3 and TRBJ2-3; a weak D match, TRBD2 (6 bases). The germline V gene has CDR1 LGHNA and CDR2 YSLEER. The CDR3 covers 16 residues. The DNA for the CDR3 is TGCGCCAGCAGCCAAGTAGCGGCCCTGAGCACAGATATGCAGTATTTT. Translation gives CASSQVAALSTDMQYF.

In this sample, this clonotype turned up many times. The genes are TRBV5-1 and TRBJ2-1; D not certain. V was trimmed by 3 bases and J by 2 bases, leaving 15 bases between them. The CDR3 consists of 16 residues. Germline V CDR1 and CDR2: SGHRS, YFSETQ. The CDR3 nucleotides are TGCGCCAGCAGCTGGAGACCGAGCCGTACCTACAATGAGCAGTTCTTC. This gives the protein CASSWRPSRTYNEQFF.

This clonotype was recorded a few times. V gene TRBV5-1 combines with J gene TRBJ2-1; D is ambiguous. The CDR3 is made up of 15 amino acids. Trimming shortened V by 0 bases and J by 0 bases, and 7 bases separated the two germline ends. Germline V lookup: CDR1 SGHRS, CDR2 YFSETQ. CDR3 coding DNA: TGCGCCAGCAGCTTGGCATTATACTCCTACAATGAGCAGTTCTTC. It yields the protein CASSLALYSYNEQFF.

The genes are TRBV5-4 and TRBJ2-7; 8 bases are shared with TRBD1. V gave up 4 bases and J gave up 2 bases; unmatched junction bases: 5. Per the germline V gene, CDR1 is SGHNT and CDR2 is YYREEE (reference sequence). The CDR3 is 14 amino acids. The CDR3 spells CASSPKGQAYEQYF. The CDR3 DNA follows: TGTGCCAGCAGCCCCAAGGGACAGGCCTACGAGCAGTACTTC.

This clonotype was counted between two and nine times. The gene calls are TRBV7-2 and TRBJ2-5; 9 nucleotides align to TRBD1. Germline CDR1 and CDR2: SGHTA and FQGNSA. This CDR3 spans 13 amino acids. V was pared by 5 bases and J by 5 bases, with 3 bases of the junction left unmatched. CDR3 DNA: TGTGCCAGCAGCCGACAGGGGGTGGAGACCCAGTACTTC. Protein product: CASSRQGVETQYF. The full variable domain, completed using reference TRBV7-2 and TRBJ2-5, is GAGVSQSPSNKVTEKGKDVELRCDPISGHTALYWYRQSLGQGLEFLIYFQGNSAPDKSGLPSDRFSAERTGGSVSTLTIQRTQQEDSAVYLCASSRQGVETQYFGPGTRLLVL.

This clonotype was seen many times. The chain couples TRBV4-3 to TRBJ2-1; D might be TRBD2 (6 bases). This CDR3 spans 15 amino acids. Deletions cut 0 bases from V and 6 bases from J, with 12 bases between. The germline V gene has CDR1 LGHNA and CDR2 YSLEER. CDR3 DNA sequence: TGCGCCAGCAGCCAAGACTCGGGAGTCCCCAATGAGCAGTTCTTC. It yields the protein CASSQDSGVPNEQFF.

The chain is built from TRBV20-1 and TRBJ2-3; TRBD2 agrees at 13 bases. From germline, CDR1 is DFQATT and CDR2 SNEGSKA (reference sequence). This CDR3 has 15 residues. CDR3 residues: CSSTSGGTSTDTQYF. DNA of the CDR3: TGCAGCTCGACTAGCGGGGGGACTAGCACAGATACGCAGTATTTT.

This clonotype was seen more than once but under ten times. The V call is TRBV25-1, the J call TRBJ1-1, with a weak D call TRBD1 (5 bases). V dropped 4 bases and J dropped 7 bases, with 13 bases sitting between them. Germline values: CDR1 MGHDK, CDR2 SYGVNS. The CDR3 runs 13 residues. In DNA form, the CDR3 reads TGTGCCAGCAGTGGACAGCTCAAAGATGAAGCTTTCTTT. It codes for CASSGQLKDEAFF.

The chain combines TRBV20-1 with TRBJ1-1; D remains ambiguous. V lost 6 bases to trimming and J lost 6 bases, with 17 bases between them. The CDR3 runs to 13 residues. From germline, CDR1 is DFQATT and CDR2 SNEGSKA (reference sequence). As DNA, the CDR3 is TGCAGTGCCACTATCCCGGCCTTATCTGAAGCTTTCTTT. This sequence encodes CSATIPALSEAFF.

This clonotype has a handful of counts. V and J are TRBV5-6 and TRBJ2-3; 8 bases align to TRBD2. The CDR3 covers 16 residues. Germline V lookup: CDR1 SGHDT, CDR2 YYEEEE. The ends lost 4 bases at V and 1 base at J; junction bases unmatched: 8. The CDR3 loop reads CASSTGTSLGTDTQYF. The CDR3 coding sequence is TGTGCCAGCAGCACCGGGACTAGTCTAGGCACAGATACGCAGTATTTT.

The sample holds many counts of this clonotype. This sequence joins TRBV7-6 and TRBJ2-3; D is unclear. There are 18 residues in the CDR3. V lost 1 base and J 2 bases, leaving 19 bases between the germline ends. Germline V gives CDR1 SGHVS, CDR2 FNYEAQ. The CDR3 nucleotides read TGTGCCAGCAGCTTAGATGATCTCGGAAGTACTCCCACAGATACGCAGTATTTT. It translates to CASSLDDLGSTPTDTQYF.

There are many counts of this clonotype. V and J are TRBV24-1 and TRBJ2-1; 8 nucleotides match TRBD2. V shed 2 bases, J shed 0 bases, and the junction held 2 bases outside the gene matches. CDR3 length: 16 amino acids. CDR1 and CDR2 from the germline V gene are KGHDR and SFDVKD. CDR3 amino acids: CATSDYREGSYNEQFF. The CDR3 DNA reads as TGTGCCACCAGTGATTATCGGGAGGGCTCCTACAATGAGCAGTTCTTC.

This clonotype was detected only a few times. The chain combines TRBV19 with TRBJ2-7; D possibly corresponds to TRBD2 (5 bases). V gave up 3 bases and J gave up 5 bases, with 14 bases separating them. The germline V gene encodes CDR1 LNHDA and CDR2 SQIVND (reference sequence). This CDR3 has 14 residues. CDR3 amino acids: CASSMVGAIDEQYF. The CDR3, as DNA: TGTGCCAGTAGTATGGTGGGAGCTATCGACGAGCAGTACTTC.

V usage is TRBV6-1 and J usage is TRBJ2-5; 10 positions match TRBD2. The CDR3 has 15 amino acids. Germline values: CDR1 MNHNS, CDR2 SASEGT. V lost 8 bases to trimming and J lost 5 bases; unmatched junction nucleotides: 11. CDR3 DNA sequence: TGTGCCAGCGCCCTGGGAGCGGGAGGGAGGGAGACCCAGTACTTC. Amino acids: CASALGAGGRETQYF.

This clonotype has a handful of counts. The chain couples TRBV7-2 to TRBJ2-5; TRBD2 aligns across 14 bases. The CDR3 has 17 residues. Trimming cost V 0 bases and J 6 bases; bases outside gene matches: 6. Germline V lookup: CDR1 SGHTA, CDR2 FQGNSA. The CDR3 loop reads CASSLATSGGASKTQYF. The CDR3 bases are TGTGCCAGCAGCTTAGCGACTAGCGGGGGGGCTTCGAAGACCCAGTACTTC. The full variable domain, with the rest looked up from reference TRBV7-2 and TRBJ2-5, is GAGVSQSPSNKVTEKGKDVELRCDPISGHTALYWYRQSLGQGLEFLIYFQGNSAPDKSGLPSDRFSAERTGGSVSTLTIQRTQQEDSAVYLCASSLATSGGASKTQYFGPGTRLLVL.

This chain uses TRBV20-1 with TRBJ1-1; D remains unclear. Germline lookup yields CDR1 DFQATT and CDR2 SNEGSKA (reference sequence). The V and J ends lost 5 bases and 1 base respectively, with 14 bases between them. The CDR3 runs to 14 residues. The CDR3 sequence: CSAPRSSSNTEAFF. The CDR3 nucleotides are TGCAGTGCTCCTAGATCCTCATCGAACACTGAAGCTTTCTTT.

The chain carries TRBV6-1 and TRBJ2-1; D remains unclear. The germline CDR1 and CDR2 sequences are MNHNS and SASEGT. Trimming left V 7 bases short and J 6 bases short, with 13 bases between. The CDR3 contains 13 residues. The CDR3 coding sequence is TGTGCCAGCACCTTCCGACACCTCAATGAGCAGTTCTTC. Translating gives CASTFRHLNEQFF.

This clonotype was seen repeatedly, ten times or more. The chain recombines TRBV28 with TRBJ1-1, with a tentative D call TRBD1 (5 bases). The CDR3 spans 13 residues. The ends were cut back, 2 bases at V and 8 bases at J, with 12 bases in the middle. The germline gives CDR1 MDHEN, CDR2 SYDVKM. The CDR3 DNA reads as TGTGCCAGCAGTTTAATGGGGGTCAGGGAAGCTTTCTTT. This codes for CASSLMGVREAFF.

This clonotype was seen repeatedly, ten times or more. The genes are TRBV12-3 or TRBV12-4 and TRBJ1-1, with 8 bases lining up with TRBD1. The J segment lost 10 bases and the V segment lost 5 bases, leaving 6 bases of the junction unmatched. The CDR3 has 12 residues. CDR3 sequence: CASSGQGGRAFF. Here the CDR3 DNA reads TGTGCCAGCAGTGGACAGGGTGGTCGAGCTTTCTTT.

V gene TRBV5-1 combines with J gene TRBJ2-1; 7 bases fit TRBD2. The V gene end was trimmed by 6 bases and the J gene end by 2 bases; junction bases not matched to a gene: 8. The CDR3 length is 15 residues. Germline CDR1 SGHRS, CDR2 YFSETQ. The CDR3: CASKGQGGAYNEQFF. The CDR3 nucleotides read TGCGCCAGCAAGGGGCAGGGAGGGGCCTACAATGAGCAGTTCTTC.

This clonotype was recorded at least ten times. The chain links TRBV28 to TRBJ2-7, with TRBD1 identical over 8 bases. Losses at the gene ends were 6 bases for V and 4 bases for J; bases not matched to a gene: 2. Germline loops: CDR1 MDHEN, CDR2 SYDVKM. This CDR3 has 12 residues. CDR3 residues: CASRRQGYEQYF. DNA of the CDR3: TGTGCCAGCAGGCGACAGGGGTACGAGCAGTACTTC.

This clonotype has a handful of counts. The chain employs TRBV5-1 and TRBJ1-1; D is possibly TRBD1 (5 bases). Germline V CDR1 and CDR2: SGHRS, YFSETQ. The CDR3 runs 18 residues. The germline V and J ends were trimmed by 0 bases and 1 base, with 19 bases remaining between them. Written as DNA, the CDR3 is TGCGCCAGCAGCTTGGCGCGCAGGGTCCGGCCCCGGAACACTGAAGCTTTCTTT. Amino acids: CASSLARRVRPRNTEAFF. The full variable domain, its missing parts supplied by reference TRBV5-1 and TRBJ1-1, is KAGVTQTPRYLIKTRGQQVTLSCSPISGHRSVSWYQQTPGQGLQFLFEYFSETQRNKGNFPGRFSGRQFSNSRSEMNVSTLELGDSALYLCASSLARRVRPRNTEAFFGQGTRLTVV.

This clonotype was detected a few times. The rearrangement joins TRBV5-1 to TRBJ2-7; no clear D. Germline lookup yields CDR1 SGHRS and CDR2 YFSETQ. With 2 bases removed from V and 5 bases from J, the gap between germline ends came to 11 bases. There are 13 residues in the CDR3. The CDR3: CASSFGPPDEQYF. The CDR3 DNA follows: TGCGCCAGCAGCTTTGGCCCCCCCGACGAGCAGTACTTC.

This clonotype appeared a few times. The gene calls are TRBV7-2 and TRBJ2-3, with 10 bases aligning to TRBD2. Germline trimming cut 5 bases from V and 0 bases from J; bases unmatched to any gene: 5. The CDR3 extends over 16 amino acids. Germline V CDR1 and CDR2: SGHTA, FQGNSA. CDR3: CASSTTTSGSTDTQYF. CDR3 bases: TGTGCCAGCAGCACCACGACTAGCGGGAGCACAGATACGCAGTATTTT. Combining the CDR3 with reference TRBV7-2 and TRBJ2-3 gives the whole variable domain GAGVSQSPSNKVTEKGKDVELRCDPISGHTALYWYRQSLGQGLEFLIYFQGNSAPDKSGLPSDRFSAERTGGSVSTLTIQRTQQEDSAVYLCASSTTTSGSTDTQYFGPGTRLTVL.